The source of this T cell receptor (beta chain) is a study of blood T cells in healthy people across ages. Study outcomes and limitations: In long-lived donors, naive CD4+ cell counts and diversity exceeded those of aged donors. The recorded TCR beta diversity per million T cells decreased in a roughly linear manner with age.

Trimming cost V 1 base and J 2 bases; bases outside gene matches: 4. There are 16 residues in the CDR3. In germline, CDR1 is MGHRA, CDR2 YSYEKL. For the second PCR, which ran for about 6 to 11 cycles, a sample-barcoded 5' primer and a J-beta primer mix were used. Using its own MiXCR run on the 5' RACE reads, TCRdb lists one record per CDR3 protein. The profile shows some 900,000 distinct CDR3 sequences, about 48% of them singletons. Per individual sample, total RNA of at least 5 micrograms was extracted. Regarding this clonotype: No antigen is known for it.

V gene TRBV4-1 combines with J gene TRBJ2-3; TRBD2 agrees at 9 bases. The sequence was obtained from a man aged 25 to 40 in good health. Sequenced material: blood. In DNA form, the CDR3 reads TGCGCCAGCAGCCAAGGACTAGCGGTAACCACAGATACGCAGTATTTT. This codes for CASSQGLAVTTDTQYF.